Each of the 24 T cell receptor beta chains below was sequenced from the same sample in a study of beta chain features in type 1 diabetes. Expressed TCRB transcripts got sequenced, as all isolated RNA was reverse transcribed. TCRdb keeps only in-frame clones here, not all; method: immunoSEQ multiplex PCR. The table lists 130,000 or so clones, roughly 10% of them singletons. The sequencing input was central memory CD4+ T cells from blood. These receptors came from a middle-aged woman in good health.

The J gene is TRBJ2-5, the V gene TRBV6-5; possibly TRBD2 for D (6 bases). With 5 bases removed from V and 2 bases from J, the gap between germline ends came to 15 bases. CDR3 length: 15 residues. Germline V gene lookup returns CDR1 MNHEY and CDR2 SVGAGI. CDR3 nucleotides: TGTGCCAGCAGTGGGACTGGAAGCTTACAAGAGACCCAGTACTTC. Protein sequence: CASSGTGSLQETQYF.

This clone was counted at least ten times. The chain employs TRBV10-3 and TRBJ2-2; D uncertain. V was clipped by 0 bases and J by 1 base, with 3 bases between them. The CDR3 length is 14 residues. Germline-derived CDR1 and CDR2 are ENHRY and SYGVKD. Here the CDR3 DNA reads TGTGCCATCAGTGAGTCCCAGAACACCGGGGAGCTGTTTTTT. Amino acid sequence: CAISESQNTGELFF.

V usage is TRBV5-6 and J usage is TRBJ2-3, with TRBD2 matching 8 bases. V dropped 6 bases and J dropped 7; count of bases not matched to a gene: 7. The germline CDR1 and CDR2 sequences are SGHDT and YYEEEE. The CDR3 spans 13 residues. CDR3: CASTRLAQHTQYF. The CDR3 bases are TGTGCCAGCACCAGACTAGCGCAACATACGCAGTATTTT.

This clone appeared a few times. The DNA is left out, because the CDR3 cannot be placed on it with certainty; the CDR3 is given as TCRdb lists it. V gene TRBV5-1 combines with J gene TRBJ2-7; the D call of TRBD2 is as the table states it, not checked on the DNA. The germline CDR1 and CDR2 sequences are SGHRS and YFSETQ. Ends included, the CDR3 has 16 residues. This CDR3 is CASSAGLSGPTYEQYF.

This clone was recorded a few times. The J gene is TRBJ2-1, the V gene TRBV7-2; D may be TRBD1 (5 bases). V was trimmed by 3 bases and J by 6 bases, leaving 9 bases between them. CDR1 and CDR2 (germline): SGHTA, FQGNSA. The CDR3 has 13 residues. The CDR3 region has the DNA TGTGCCAGCAGCTTCCAGGGTTTCAATGAGCAGTTCTTC. Translated: CASSFQGFNEQFF.

The gene calls are TRBV7-6 and TRBJ2-5; 9 nucleotides line up with TRBD2. After removal of 1 base from V and 5 bases from J, the junction contained 11 bases not matched to a gene. Germline loops: CDR1 SGHVS, CDR2 FNYEAQ. CDR3 length: 17 residues. The CDR3: CASSLVGGKRGAETQYF. The CDR3 DNA is TGTGCCAGCAGCTTAGTCGGTGGGAAGCGGGGGGCGGAGACCCAGTACTTC.

The CDR3 DNA is TGTGCCAGCTCACCTAGCCGATCGTCTGGAAACACCATATATTTT. Its protein product is CASSPSRSSGNTIYF. The V and J genes are TRBV18 and TRBJ1-3; no reliable D call. CDR3 length: 15 amino acids. The V gene lost 3 bases and the J gene lost 1 base, with 10 bases spanning the gap. From germline, CDR1 is KGHSH and CDR2 LQKENI.

This clone was seen more than once but under ten times. The chain recombines TRBV6-1 with TRBJ2-6; D gene uncertain. Germline CDR1 is MNHNS and CDR2 is SASEGT. Trimming removed 8 bases at V and 0 bases at J, with 11 bases between. The length of the CDR3 is 15 residues. This CDR3 reads CASCLFSSGANVLTF. The CDR3 bases are TGTGCCAGCTGCCTATTTAGCTCTGGGGCCAACGTCCTGACTTTC.

The chain uses TRBV15 and TRBJ2-1; 12 bases match TRBD2. The CDR3 runs 16 residues. The trim removed 1 base at V and 2 bases at J, leaving 0 bases unmatched. Per the germline V gene, CDR1 is LNHNV and CDR2 is YYDKDF (reference sequence). The CDR3 nucleotides read TGTGCCACCAGCAGAGGACTAGCGGGGGCCTACAATGAGCAGTTCTTC. It specifies CATSRGLAGAYNEQFF.

This chain links TRBV2 with TRBJ1-6; 9 bases are shared with TRBD1. CDR3 length equals 15 residues. Germline V gene sequence: CDR1 SNHLY, CDR2 FYNNEI. The junction had 10 bases not matched to a gene; V was cut back by 8 bases and J by 8 bases. Here the CDR3 reads CASAYRGLGDSPLHF. The CDR3 DNA is TGTGCCAGCGCCTACAGGGGGCTCGGGGATTCACCCCTCCACTTT.

The J gene is TRBJ1-5, the V gene TRBV21-1. TRBV21-1 corresponds to a pseudogene. The CDR3 has 17 residues. The CDR3 coding sequence is TGTGCCAGCAGCAAAATCTTCCTGACGAGGAGAAATCAGCCCCAGCATTTT. This encodes CASSKIFLTRRNQPQHF.

The rearrangement uses TRBV7-2 and TRBJ2-5; a weak D match, TRBD2 (5 bases). Germline assignment: CDR1 SGHTA and CDR2 FQGNSA. This CDR3 contains 16 residues. V was clipped by 8 bases and J by 5 bases, with 24 bases between them. DNA of the CDR3: TGTGCCAGCTCGGGGTTGGGGTCCCCAACGGATGAGACCCAGTACTTC. Residues: CASSGLGSPTDETQYF.

The chain employs TRBV7-9 and TRBJ1-1; a possible D gene is TRBD1 (5 bases). Germline CDR1 and CDR2: SEHNR and FQNEAQ (reference sequence). The CDR3 spans 16 residues. Trimming left V 0 bases short and J 1 base short, with 12 bases between. In DNA, the CDR3 is TGTGCCAGCAGCTTAGCGGAGGGACTTGGGAACACTGAAGCTTTCTTT. The encoded protein is CASSLAEGLGNTEAFF.

The gene calls are TRBV7-2 and TRBJ2-3; D uncertain. CDR3 size: 12 residues. Germline CDR1 SGHTA, CDR2 FQGNSA. V was clipped by 4 bases and J by 14 bases, with 16 bases between them. The CDR3 here is CASSSTGFWSYF. The CDR3 coding sequence is TGTGCCAGCAGCTCAACCGGGTTCTGGTCGTATTTT.

This clone was seen a handful of times. Other DNA sequences from this sample encode an identical CDR3 as well. The chain couples TRBV7-2 to TRBJ1-2; D gene ambiguous. The length of the CDR3 is 13 residues. Trimming removed 6 bases at V and 3 bases at J, with 11 bases between. The V gene's germline CDR1 is SGHTA and CDR2 FQGNSA. The CDR3 DNA sequence: TGTGCCAGCAGTCGCGACGGGTACTATGGCTACACCTTC. It is translated as CASSRDGYYGYTF.

This clone occurred a few times. DNA of the CDR3: TGTGCCACCAGCGGCTACAGGGTCGAGGAAGATGGCTACACCTTC. It specifies CATSGYRVEEDGYTF. V and J are TRBV15 and TRBJ1-2; possibly TRBD1 for D (6 bases). V shed 5 bases and J shed 6 bases, with 19 bases lying between them. There are 15 residues in the CDR3. Germline V CDR1 and CDR2: LNHNV, YYDKDF (reference sequence).

The gene calls are TRBV5-1 and TRBJ1-4; D ambiguous. This CDR3 comprises 14 residues. The ends were cut back, 8 bases at V and 0 bases at J, with 11 bases in the middle. The germline V gene encodes CDR1 SGHRS and CDR2 YFSETQ. The CDR3 region is CASSNSATNEKLFF. As DNA, the CDR3 is TGCGCCAGTTCAAACAGTGCAACTAATGAAAAACTGTTTTTT.

This clone was observed many times. The chain employs TRBV7-9 and TRBJ1-1, with TRBD1 identical over 7 bases. Germline V gene sequence: CDR1 SEHNR, CDR2 FQNEAQ (reference sequence). CDR3 length: 15 residues. V dropped 4 bases and J dropped 5; count of bases not matched to a gene: 10. CDR3 protein: CASSSKQTGRTEAFF. Written as DNA, the CDR3 is TGTGCCAGCAGCTCCAAGCAGACAGGGCGGACTGAAGCTTTCTTT. Full variable domain (rest looked up from reference TRBV7-9 and TRBJ1-1): DTGVSQNPRHKITKRGQNVTFRCDPISEHNRLYWYRQTLGQGPEFLTYFQNEAQLEKSRLLSDRFSAERPKGSFSTLEIQRTEQGDSAMYLCASSSKQTGRTEAFFGQGTRLTVV.

This clone was seen only a few times. The genes are TRBV29-1 and TRBJ2-5, with 8 bases fitting TRBD1. CDR1 is SQVTM and CDR2 is ANQGSEA in the germline V gene. There are 13 residues in the CDR3. J lost 2 bases, V lost 4 bases, and 3 bases had no gene match. CDR3 sequence (DNA): TGCAGCGTTGGGACAGGGCCTCAAGAGACCCAGTACTTC. Translating it yields CSVGTGPQETQYF.

This clone appeared a few times. This same CDR3 is encoded by further DNA sequences in the sample. J is TRBJ2-3 and V is TRBV18, with unresolved D. This CDR3 comprises 11 residues. Germline V gene lookup returns CDR1 KGHSH and CDR2 LQKENI. V lost 3 bases and J lost 5, with 3 bases in between. CDR3: CASSPQDTQYF. CDR3 nucleotides: TGTGCCAGCTCACCTCAAGATACGCAGTATTTT.

This clone has a handful of counts. The chain carries TRBV9 and TRBJ1-3; D gene unclear. V was trimmed by 0 bases and J by 3 bases, leaving 10 bases between them. The CDR3 extends over 15 amino acids. Germline V CDR1 and CDR2: SGDLS, YYNGEE. Here the CDR3 DNA reads TGTGCCAGCAGCGTAGGACGGCGGGATGGAAACACCATATATTTT. Translated: CASSVGRRDGNTIYF.

This chain uses TRBV5-4 with TRBJ2-5; a weak D match, TRBD2 (7 bases). Trimming left V 0 bases short and J 4 bases short, with 16 bases between. The CDR3 contains 16 residues. From germline, CDR1 is SGHNT and CDR2 YYREEE (reference sequence). CDR3 bases: TGTGCCAGCAGCTTGGTGGTCAGGGAGGGGGTAGAGACCCAGTACTTC. This sequence encodes CASSLVVREGVETQYF.

This chain links TRBV5-4 with TRBJ2-2; TRBD2 aligns across 8 bases. The V segment lost 5 bases and the J segment 6 bases; nucleotides outside the gene matches: 12. Germline CDR1 SGHNT, CDR2 YYREEE (reference sequence). CDR3 length: 16 amino acids. CDR3 nucleotide sequence: TGTGCCAGCAGGATTTTAACGGGGGGGCTTGCCGGGGAGCTGTTTTTT. As protein: CASRILTGGLAGELFF.

V usage is TRBV19 and J usage is TRBJ2-3, with TRBD1 as a possible D gene (6 bases). V lost 5 bases and J lost 2, with 14 bases in between. The V gene's germline CDR1 is LNHDA and CDR2 SQIVND (reference sequence). This CDR3 contains 15 residues. The CDR3 is CASSLGQSLTDTQYF. As DNA, the CDR3 is TGTGCCAGTAGTCTTGGACAGTCACTCACAGATACGCAGTATTTT.